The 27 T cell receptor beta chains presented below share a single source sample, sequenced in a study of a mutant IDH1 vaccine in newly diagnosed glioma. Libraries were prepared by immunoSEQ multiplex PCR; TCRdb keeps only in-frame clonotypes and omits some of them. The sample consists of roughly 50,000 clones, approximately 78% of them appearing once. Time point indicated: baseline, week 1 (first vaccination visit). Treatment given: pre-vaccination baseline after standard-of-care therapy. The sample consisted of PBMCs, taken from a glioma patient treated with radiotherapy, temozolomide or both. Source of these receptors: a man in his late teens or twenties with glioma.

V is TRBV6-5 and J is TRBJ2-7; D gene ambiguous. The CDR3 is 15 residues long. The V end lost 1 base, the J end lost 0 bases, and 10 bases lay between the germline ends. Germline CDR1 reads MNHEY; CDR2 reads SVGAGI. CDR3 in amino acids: CASSYYRASSYEQYF. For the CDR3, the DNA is TGTGCCAGCAGTTACTATAGGGCGTCCTCCTACGAGCAGTACTTC.

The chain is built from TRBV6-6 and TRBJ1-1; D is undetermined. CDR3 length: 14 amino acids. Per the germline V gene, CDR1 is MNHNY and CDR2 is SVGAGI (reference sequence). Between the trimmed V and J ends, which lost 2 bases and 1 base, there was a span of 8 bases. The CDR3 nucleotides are TGTGCCAGCAGTTACCCAGCAGGGAACACTGAAGCTTTCTTT. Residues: CASSYPAGNTEAFF.

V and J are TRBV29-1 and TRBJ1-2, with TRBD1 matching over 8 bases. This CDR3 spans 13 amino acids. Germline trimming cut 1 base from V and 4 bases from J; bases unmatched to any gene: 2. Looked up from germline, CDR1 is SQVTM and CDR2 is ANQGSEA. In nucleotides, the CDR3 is TGCAGCGTTGAAGTGACAGGGGCCTATGGCTACACCTTC. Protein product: CSVEVTGAYGYTF.

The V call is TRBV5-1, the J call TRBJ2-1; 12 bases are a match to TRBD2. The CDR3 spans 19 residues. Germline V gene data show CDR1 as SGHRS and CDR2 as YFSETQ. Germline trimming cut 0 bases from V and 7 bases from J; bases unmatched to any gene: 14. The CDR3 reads CASSLAWGLAGGPRNEQFF. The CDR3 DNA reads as TGCGCCAGCAGCTTGGCCTGGGGGCTAGCGGGAGGGCCGAGGAATGAGCAGTTCTTC.

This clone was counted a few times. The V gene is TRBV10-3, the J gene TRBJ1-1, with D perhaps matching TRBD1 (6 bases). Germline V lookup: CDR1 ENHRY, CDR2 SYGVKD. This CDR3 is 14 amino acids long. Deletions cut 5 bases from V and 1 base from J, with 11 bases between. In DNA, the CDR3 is TGTGCCATCAGTTCCTTGGACAGGAACACTGAAGCTTTCTTT. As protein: CAISSLDRNTEAFF.

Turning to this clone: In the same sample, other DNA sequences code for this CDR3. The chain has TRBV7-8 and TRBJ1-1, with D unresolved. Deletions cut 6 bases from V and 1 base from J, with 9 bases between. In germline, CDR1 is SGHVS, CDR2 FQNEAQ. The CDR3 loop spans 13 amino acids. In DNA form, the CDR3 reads TGTGCCAGCAGTTCGGGCGGGAACACTGAAGCTTTCTTT. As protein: CASSSGGNTEAFF.

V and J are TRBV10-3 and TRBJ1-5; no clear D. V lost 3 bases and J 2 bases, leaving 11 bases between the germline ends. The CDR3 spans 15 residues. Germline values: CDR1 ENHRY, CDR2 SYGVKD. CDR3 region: CAISEGAAGNQPQHF. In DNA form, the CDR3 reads TGTGCCATCAGTGAAGGAGCGGCCGGCAATCAGCCCCAGCATTTT.

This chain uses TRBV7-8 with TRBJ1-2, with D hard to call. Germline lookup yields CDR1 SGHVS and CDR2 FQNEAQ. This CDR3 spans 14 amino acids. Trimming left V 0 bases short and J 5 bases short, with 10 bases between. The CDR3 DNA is TGTGCCAGCAGCTTAGCTTCGTATGGTTATGGCTACACCTTC. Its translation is CASSLASYGYGYTF. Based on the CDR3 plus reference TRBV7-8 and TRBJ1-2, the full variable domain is GAGVSQSPRYKVAKRGQDVALRCDPISGHVSLFWYQQALGQGPEFLTYFQNEAQLDKSGLPSDRFFAERPEGSVSTLKIQRTQQEDSAVYLCASSLASYGYGYTFGSGTRLTVV.

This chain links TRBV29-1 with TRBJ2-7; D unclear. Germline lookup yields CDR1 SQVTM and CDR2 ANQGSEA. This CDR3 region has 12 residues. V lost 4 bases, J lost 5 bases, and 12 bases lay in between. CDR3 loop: CSVARPPHEQYF. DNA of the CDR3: TGCAGCGTTGCAAGGCCCCCTCACGAGCAGTACTTC.

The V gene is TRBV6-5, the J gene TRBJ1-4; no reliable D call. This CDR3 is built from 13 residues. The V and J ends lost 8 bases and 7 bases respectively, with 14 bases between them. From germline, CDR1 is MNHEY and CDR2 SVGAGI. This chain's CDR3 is CASSLRLSEKLFF. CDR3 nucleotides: TGTGCCAGCTCTCTGAGGTTGAGTGAAAAACTGTTTTTT.

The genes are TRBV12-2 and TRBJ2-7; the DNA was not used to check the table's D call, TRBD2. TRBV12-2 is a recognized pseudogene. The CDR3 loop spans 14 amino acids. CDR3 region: CASRRGGVSYEQYF. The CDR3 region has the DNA TGTGCAAGTCGCCGGGGGGGAGTCTCCTACGAGCAGTACTTC.

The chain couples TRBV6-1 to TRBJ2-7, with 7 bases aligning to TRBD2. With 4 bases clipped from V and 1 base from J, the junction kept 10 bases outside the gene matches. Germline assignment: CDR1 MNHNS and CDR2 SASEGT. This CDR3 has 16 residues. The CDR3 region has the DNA TGTGCCAGCAGTGGAAGGATGAAAGCGGGGTCCTACGAGCAGTACTTC. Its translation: CASSGRMKAGSYEQYF.

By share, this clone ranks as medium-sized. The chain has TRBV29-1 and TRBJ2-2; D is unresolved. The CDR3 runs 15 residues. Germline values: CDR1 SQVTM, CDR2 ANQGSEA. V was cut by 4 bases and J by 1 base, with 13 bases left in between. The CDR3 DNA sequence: TGCAGCGTTGGTTTCAGCAGATGGAACACCGGGGAGCTGTTTTTT. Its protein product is CSVGFSRWNTGELFF.

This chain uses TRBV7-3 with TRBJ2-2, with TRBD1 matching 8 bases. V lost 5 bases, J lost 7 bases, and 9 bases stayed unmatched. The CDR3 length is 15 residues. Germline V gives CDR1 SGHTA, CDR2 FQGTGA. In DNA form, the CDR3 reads TGTGCCAGCAGCCCAGGACTCGGACAGGGCGGGGAGCTGTTTTTT. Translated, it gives CASSPGLGQGGELFF.

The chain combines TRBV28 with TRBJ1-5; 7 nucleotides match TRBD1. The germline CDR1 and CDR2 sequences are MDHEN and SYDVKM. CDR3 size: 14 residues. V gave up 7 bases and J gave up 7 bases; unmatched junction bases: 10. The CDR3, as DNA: TGTGCCAGCACCGGTGGACAGGCCAAACAGCCCCAGCATTTT. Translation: CASTGGQAKQPQHF. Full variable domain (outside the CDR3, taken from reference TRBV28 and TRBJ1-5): DVKVTQSSRYLVKRTGEKVFLECVQDMDHENMFWYRQDPGLGLRLIYFSYDVKMKEKGDIPEGYSVSREKKERFSLILESASTNQTSMYLCASTGGQAKQPQHFGDGTRLSIL.

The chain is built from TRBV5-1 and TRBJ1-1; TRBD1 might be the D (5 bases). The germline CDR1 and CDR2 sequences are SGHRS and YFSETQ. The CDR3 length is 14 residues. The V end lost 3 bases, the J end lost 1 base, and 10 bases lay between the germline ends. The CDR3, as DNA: TGCGCCAGCAGCTCACGAAGGGGGAACACTGAAGCTTTCTTT. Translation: CASSSRRGNTEAFF.

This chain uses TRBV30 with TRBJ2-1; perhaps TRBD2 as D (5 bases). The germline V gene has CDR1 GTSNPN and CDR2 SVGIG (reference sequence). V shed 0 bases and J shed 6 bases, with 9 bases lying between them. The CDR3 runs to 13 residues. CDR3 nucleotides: TGTGCCTGGAGTGTTTTAGGAGGCAATGAGCAGTTCTTC. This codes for CAWSVLGGNEQFF.

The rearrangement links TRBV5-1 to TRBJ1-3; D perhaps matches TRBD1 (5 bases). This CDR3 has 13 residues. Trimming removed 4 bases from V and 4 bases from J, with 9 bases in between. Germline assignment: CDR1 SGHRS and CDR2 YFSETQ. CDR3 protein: CASSMGPGNTIYF. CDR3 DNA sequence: TGCGCCAGCAGCATGGGACCCGGAAACACCATATATTTT.

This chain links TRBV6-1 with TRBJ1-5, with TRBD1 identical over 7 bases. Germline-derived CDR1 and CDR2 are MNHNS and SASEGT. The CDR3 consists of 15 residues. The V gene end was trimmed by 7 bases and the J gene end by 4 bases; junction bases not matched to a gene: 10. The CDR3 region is CASMGGGGYNQPQHF. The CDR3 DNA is TGTGCCAGCATGGGCGGAGGGGGCTATAATCAGCCCCAGCATTTT.

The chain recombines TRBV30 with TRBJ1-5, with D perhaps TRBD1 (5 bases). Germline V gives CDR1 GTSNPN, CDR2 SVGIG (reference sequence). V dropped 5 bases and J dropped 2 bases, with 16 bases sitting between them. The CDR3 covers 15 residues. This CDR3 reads CAWDSSGLGNQPQHF. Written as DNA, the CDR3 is TGTGCCTGGGATAGTTCAGGGTTAGGCAATCAGCCCCAGCATTTT.

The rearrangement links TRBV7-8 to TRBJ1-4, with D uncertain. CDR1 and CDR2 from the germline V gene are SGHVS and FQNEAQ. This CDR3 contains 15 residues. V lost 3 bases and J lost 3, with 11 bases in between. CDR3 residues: CASSLNGVANEKLFF. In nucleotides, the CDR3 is TGTGCCAGCAGCTTGAATGGGGTCGCTAATGAAAAACTGTTTTTT.

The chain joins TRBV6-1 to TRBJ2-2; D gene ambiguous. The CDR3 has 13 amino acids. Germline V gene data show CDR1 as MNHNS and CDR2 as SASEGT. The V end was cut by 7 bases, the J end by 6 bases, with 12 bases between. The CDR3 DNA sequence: TGTGCCAGCAATGCCTGGATGGCCGGGGAGCTGTTTTTT. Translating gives CASNAWMAGELFF.

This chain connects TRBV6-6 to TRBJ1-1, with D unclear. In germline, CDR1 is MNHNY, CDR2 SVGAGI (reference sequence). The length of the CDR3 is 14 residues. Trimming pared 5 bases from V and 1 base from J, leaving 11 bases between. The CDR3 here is CASSPGFGNTEAFF. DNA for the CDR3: TGTGCCAGCAGTCCGGGATTTGGGAACACTGAAGCTTTCTTT.

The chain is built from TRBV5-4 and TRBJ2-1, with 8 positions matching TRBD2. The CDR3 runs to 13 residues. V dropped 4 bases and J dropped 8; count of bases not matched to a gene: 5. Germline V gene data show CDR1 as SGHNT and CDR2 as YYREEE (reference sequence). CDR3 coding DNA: TGTGCCAGCAGCCCCGGGGGGGGCGATGAGCAGTTCTTC. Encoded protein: CASSPGGGDEQFF.

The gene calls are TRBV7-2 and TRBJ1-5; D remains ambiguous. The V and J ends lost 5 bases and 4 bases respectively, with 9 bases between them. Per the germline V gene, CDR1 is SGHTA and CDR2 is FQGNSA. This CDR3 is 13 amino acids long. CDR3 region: CASSRVGNQPQHF. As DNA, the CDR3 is TGTGCCAGCAGCCGCGTGGGGAATCAGCCCCAGCATTTT.

CDR3 in DNA: TGTGCCAGCAGCTTAAGGGGCGGGAGGGTGAATGAGCAGTTCTTC. Protein product: CASSLRGGRVNEQFF. This chain uses TRBV7-2 with TRBJ2-1, with TRBD2 identical over 9 bases. Looked up from germline, CDR1 is SGHTA and CDR2 is FQGNSA. The CDR3 contains 15 residues. V dropped 2 bases and J dropped 7; count of bases not matched to a gene: 6.

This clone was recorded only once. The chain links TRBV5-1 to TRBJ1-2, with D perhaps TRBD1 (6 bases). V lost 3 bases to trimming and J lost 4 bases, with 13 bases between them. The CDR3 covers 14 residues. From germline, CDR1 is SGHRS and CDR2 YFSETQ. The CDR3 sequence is CASSSGEPIYGYTF. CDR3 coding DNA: TGCGCCAGCAGCTCAGGGGAGCCGATCTATGGCTACACCTTC.